These T cell receptor beta chains were read from a single sample in a study of blood T cell repertoires in COVID-19. Generated by immunoSEQ multiplex PCR, the TCRdb table keeps only in-frame clones and is missing some. The sample lists a few hundred thousand clones; 88% were seen once. The sequenced sample was PBMCs or T cells enriched from blood (not recorded which). The receptor set was obtained from a woman between 18 and 29 years old who had recovered from COVID-19. Each CDR3 is given with its conserved first and last residue.

j_call v_call cdr3_aa
TRBJ1-1 TRBV27 CASSPLGGAGTEAFF
TRBJ2-3 TRBV5-5 CASSDTGRSTDTQYF
TRBJ1-5 TRBV4-1 CASSQDTGPYQPQHF
TRBJ1-5 TRBV28 CASSPTGTFYQPQHF
TRBJ1-2 TRBV30 CAWSPQRLF
TRBJ2-7 TRBV2 CASSEGDRLWEQYF
TRBJ2-2 TRBV7-6 CASSLGLNRVNGELFF
TRBJ2-7 TRBV18 CASSPPGLAGSSYEQYF
TRBJ1-5 TRBV27 CASTRRRVSEQPQHF
TRBJ1-1 TRBV7-9 CASSSGTGEGWTEAFF
TRBJ2-2 TRBV14 CASSPIGQIGTGELFF
TRBJ2-3 TRBV6-1 CASSEIAGGRADTQYF
TRBJ2-1 TRBV4-2 CASSQHTGYNEQFF
TRBJ2-2 TRBV5-6 CASSLVAGYTGELFF
TRBJ2-2 TRBV2 CASSGQVTGELFF
TRBJ2-3 TRBV2 CASSPTGGFADTQYF
TRBJ1-2 TRBV5-4 CASSPGTGSYGYTF
TRBJ2-7 TRBV11-2 CASSLGGGISYEQYF
TRBJ1-1 TRBV18 CASHGQGALGTEAFF
TRBJ1-2 TRBV27 CASSSRGLYGYTF
TRBJ1-6 TRBV30 CAWSGRGRKNSPLHF
TRBJ1-5 TRBV14 CASSQLSGQPQHF
TRBJ1-2 TRBV3-1/TRBV3-2 CASSHPPGGTNYGYTF
TRBJ1-1 TRBV3-1/TRBV3-2 CASSQVLTTGETEAFF
TRBJ2-7 TRBV5-1 CASSFAYNSYEQYF
TRBJ1-6 TRBV27 CASSRKQGAGNSPLHF
TRBJ1-5 TRBV6-5 CASSPGDSGQPQHF
TRBJ2-7 TRBV5-1 CASSVTPGQPYEQYF
TRBJ2-1 TRBV7-2 CASSLSGGRDNEQFF
TRBJ1-5 TRBV18 CASSPLGGSNQPQHF
TRBJ1-2 TRBV7-2 CASSLGTGGHYGYTF
TRBJ2-5 TRBV18 CASSGRVQETQYF
TRBJ2-3 TRBV5-6 CASSGRDRVTDTQYF
TRBJ2-3 TRBV23-1 CASSQSETQGTDTQYF
TRBJ2-1 TRBV9 CASSVATSGNSEQFF
TRBJ2-5 TRBV30 CAWSPGQLDQETQYF
TRBJ2-1 TRBV7-3 CASSTGQGIEQFF
TRBJ2-7 TRBV7-8 CASSLLTGGSYEQYF
TRBJ2-7 TRBV7-9 CASSATSGGANEQYF
TRBJ1-2 TRBV5-6 CASSKGQGAGYTF
TRBJ1-3 TRBV7-6 CASSPQGNSGNTIYF
TRBJ1-3 TRBV19 CASSSGVHTIYF
TRBJ2-7 TRBV5-1 CASSLGQGARNEQYF
TRBJ1-2 TRBV3-1/TRBV3-2 CASSQGVDYYGYTF
TRBJ2-7 TRBV6-5 CASSYLDTSYEQYF